The clone carrying this T cell receptor beta chain was counted only a few times. Antigen: not known. The data derive from a study of blood T cells in healthy people across ages. Across the whole study: In model experiments, template switching was able to capture about one barcoded beta molecule for every two T cells that were present.

Points from the study as a whole: TCR beta diversity per million T cells fell roughly linearly with age. A strong correlation was found between TCR beta diversity and the percentage of naive T cells.

Primed by a sample-barcoded 5' primer and a J-beta primer mix, a second PCR proceeded for roughly 7 to 11 cycles. Carrying 12 random nucleotides, a template-switch adaptor labeled each individual cDNA molecule. TCRdb re-derived calls from the 5' RACE reads in MiXCR, one entry per CDR3 protein. Of some 1,800,000 distinct CDR3 sequences listed, 39% are singletons. V was shortened by 4 bases and J by 3 bases, with 18 bases between the two germline ends. The CDR3 has 16 amino acids. The V and J genes are TRBV12-3 or TRBV12-4 and TRBJ1-1; possibly TRBD1 for D (5 bases). The TCR was taken from a human donor in good health. The sample taken for sequencing was blood. The CDR3 bases are TGTGCCAGCAGTTCCACGTTCCGGGGCGACGACACTGAAGCTTTCTTT. As protein: CASSSTFRGDDTEAFF.